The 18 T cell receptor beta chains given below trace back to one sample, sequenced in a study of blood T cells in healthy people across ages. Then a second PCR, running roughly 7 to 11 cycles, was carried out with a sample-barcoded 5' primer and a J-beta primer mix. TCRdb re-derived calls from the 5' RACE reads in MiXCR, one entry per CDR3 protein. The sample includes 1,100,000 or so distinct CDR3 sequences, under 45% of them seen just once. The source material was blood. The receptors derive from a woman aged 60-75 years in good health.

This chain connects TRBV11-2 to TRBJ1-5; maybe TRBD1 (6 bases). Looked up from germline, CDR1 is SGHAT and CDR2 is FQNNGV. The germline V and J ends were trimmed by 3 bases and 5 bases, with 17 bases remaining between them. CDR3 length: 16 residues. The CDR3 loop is CASSLGTRAPHQPQHF. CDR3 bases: TGTGCCAGCAGCTTGGGGACAAGGGCTCCCCATCAGCCCCAGCATTTT.

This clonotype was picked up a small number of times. The CDR3 DNA reads as TGCGCCAGCAGCCAAGTGTCCTTAAATGAAAAACTGTTTTTT. It codes for CASSQVSLNEKLFF. This chain uses TRBV4-1 with TRBJ1-4, with D hard to call. The V gene's germline CDR1 is MGHRA and CDR2 YSYEKL. This CDR3 region has 14 residues. Deletions cut 1 base from V and 5 bases from J, with 8 bases between.

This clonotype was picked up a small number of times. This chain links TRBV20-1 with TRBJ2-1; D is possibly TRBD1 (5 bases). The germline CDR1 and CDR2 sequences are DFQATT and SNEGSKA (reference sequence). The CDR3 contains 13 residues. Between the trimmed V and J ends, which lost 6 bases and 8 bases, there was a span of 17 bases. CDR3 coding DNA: TGCAGTGCCCAAGGGGTAGGGCGCCATGAGCAGTTCTTC. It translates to CSAQGVGRHEQFF.

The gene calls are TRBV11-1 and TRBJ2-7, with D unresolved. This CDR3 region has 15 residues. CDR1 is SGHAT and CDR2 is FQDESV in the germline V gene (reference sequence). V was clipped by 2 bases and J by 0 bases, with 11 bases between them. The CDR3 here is CASSLLGFASYEQYF. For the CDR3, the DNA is TGTGCCAGCAGCTTACTGGGGTTCGCCTCCTACGAGCAGTACTTC.

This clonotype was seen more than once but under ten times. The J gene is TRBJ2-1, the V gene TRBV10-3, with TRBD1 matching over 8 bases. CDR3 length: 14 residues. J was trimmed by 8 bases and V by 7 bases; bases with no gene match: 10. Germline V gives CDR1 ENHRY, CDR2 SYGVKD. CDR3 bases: TGTGCCATCAACCTGGACAGGGACGGAGATGAGCAGTTCTTC. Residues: CAINLDRDGDEQFF.

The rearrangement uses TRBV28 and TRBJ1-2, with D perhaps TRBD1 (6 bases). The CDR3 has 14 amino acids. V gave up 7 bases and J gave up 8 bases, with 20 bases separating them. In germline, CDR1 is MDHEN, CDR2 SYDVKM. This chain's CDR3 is CASTTGIGGRGYTF. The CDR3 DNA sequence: TGTGCCAGCACCACAGGGATCGGGGGGCGCGGCTACACCTTC.

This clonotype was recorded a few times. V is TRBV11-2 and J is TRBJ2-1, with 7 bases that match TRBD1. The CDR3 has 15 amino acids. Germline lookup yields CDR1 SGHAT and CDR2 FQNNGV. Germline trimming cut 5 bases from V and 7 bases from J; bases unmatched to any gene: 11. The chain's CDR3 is CASSNDRVWVNEQFF. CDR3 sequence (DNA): TGTGCCAGCAGCAACGACAGGGTTTGGGTAAATGAGCAGTTCTTC. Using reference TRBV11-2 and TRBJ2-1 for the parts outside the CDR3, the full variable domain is EAGVAQSPRYKIIEKRQSVAFWCNPISGHATLYWYQQILGQGPKLLIQFQNNGVVDDSQLPKDRFSAERLKGVDSTLKIQPAKLEDSAVYLCASSNDRVWVNEQFFGPGTRLTVL.

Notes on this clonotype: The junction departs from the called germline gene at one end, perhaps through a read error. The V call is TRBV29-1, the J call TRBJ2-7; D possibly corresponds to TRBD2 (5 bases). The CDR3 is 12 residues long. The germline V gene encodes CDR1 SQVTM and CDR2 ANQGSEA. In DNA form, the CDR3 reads TGCAGCGTTGTGACGGGAACCTACGAGCGGTACTTC. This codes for CSVVTGTYERYF.

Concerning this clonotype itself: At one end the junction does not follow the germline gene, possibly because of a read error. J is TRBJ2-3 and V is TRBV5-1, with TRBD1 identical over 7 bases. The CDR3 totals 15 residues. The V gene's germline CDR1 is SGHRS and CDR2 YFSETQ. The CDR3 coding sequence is TGCGCCAGCAGCTTGGTTGTGACAGGGACAGATACGCGGTATTTT. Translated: CASSLVVTGTDTRYF. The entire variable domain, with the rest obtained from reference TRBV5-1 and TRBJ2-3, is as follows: KAGVTQTPRYLIKTRGQQVTLSCSPISGHRSVSWYQQTPGQGLQFLFEYFSETQRNKGNFPGRFSGRQFSNSRSEMNVSTLELGDSALYLCASSLVVTGTDTRYFGPGTRLTVL.

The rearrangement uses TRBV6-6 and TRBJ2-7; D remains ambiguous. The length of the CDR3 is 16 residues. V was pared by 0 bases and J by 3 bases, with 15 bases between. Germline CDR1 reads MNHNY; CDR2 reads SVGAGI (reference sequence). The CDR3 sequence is CASSYSIPPFSYEQYF. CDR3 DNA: TGTGCCAGCAGTTACTCGATCCCGCCTTTCAGCTACGAGCAGTACTTC.

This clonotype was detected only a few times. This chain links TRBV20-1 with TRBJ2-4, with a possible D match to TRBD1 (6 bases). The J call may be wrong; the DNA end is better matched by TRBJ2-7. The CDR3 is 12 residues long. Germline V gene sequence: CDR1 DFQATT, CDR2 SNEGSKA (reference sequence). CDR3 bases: TGCAGTGCCGAGGGACAATACTACGAGCAGTACTTC. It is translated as CSAEGQYYEQYF.

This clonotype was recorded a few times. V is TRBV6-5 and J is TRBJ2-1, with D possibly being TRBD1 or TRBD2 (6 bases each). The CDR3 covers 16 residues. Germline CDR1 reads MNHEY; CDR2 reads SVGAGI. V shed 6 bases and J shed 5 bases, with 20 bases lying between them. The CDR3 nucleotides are TGTGCCAGCAGACGTCTACTAGGAGGGGGTAACAATGAGCAGTTCTTC. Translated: CASRRLLGGGNNEQFF.

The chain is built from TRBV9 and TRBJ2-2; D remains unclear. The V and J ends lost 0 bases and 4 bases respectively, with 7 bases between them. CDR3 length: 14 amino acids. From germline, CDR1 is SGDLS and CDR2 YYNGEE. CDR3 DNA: TGTGCCAGCAGCGTAGGTCGAATCACCGGGGAGCTGTTTTTT. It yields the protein CASSVGRITGELFF.

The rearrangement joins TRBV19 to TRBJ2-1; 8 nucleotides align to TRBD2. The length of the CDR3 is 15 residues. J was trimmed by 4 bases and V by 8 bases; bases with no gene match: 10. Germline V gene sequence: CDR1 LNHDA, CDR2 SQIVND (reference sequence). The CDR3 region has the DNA TGTGCCAGTCAATATGGGGCTAGCGGGTACAATGAGCAGTTCTTC. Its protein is CASQYGASGYNEQFF. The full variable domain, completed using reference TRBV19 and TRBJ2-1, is DGGITQSPKYLFRKEGQNVTLSCEQNLNHDAMYWYRQDPGQGLRLIYYSQIVNDFQKGDIAEGYSVSREKKESFPLTVTSAQKNPTAFYLCASQYGASGYNEQFFGPGTRLTVL.

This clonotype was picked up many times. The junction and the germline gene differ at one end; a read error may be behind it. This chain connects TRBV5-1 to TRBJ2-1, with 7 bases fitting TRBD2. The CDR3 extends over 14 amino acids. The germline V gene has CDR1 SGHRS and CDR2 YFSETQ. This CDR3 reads CASSFGLAYNEQFF. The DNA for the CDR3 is TGTGCCAGCAGCTTCGGACTAGCCTACAATGAGCAGTTCTTC.

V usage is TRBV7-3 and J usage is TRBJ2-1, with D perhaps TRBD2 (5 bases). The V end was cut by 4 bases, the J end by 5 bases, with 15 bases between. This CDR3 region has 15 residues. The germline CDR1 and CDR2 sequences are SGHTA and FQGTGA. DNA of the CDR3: TGTGCCAGCAGCTCTTCCGGGGAACCAAACAATGAGCAGTTCTTC. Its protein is CASSSSGEPNNEQFF.

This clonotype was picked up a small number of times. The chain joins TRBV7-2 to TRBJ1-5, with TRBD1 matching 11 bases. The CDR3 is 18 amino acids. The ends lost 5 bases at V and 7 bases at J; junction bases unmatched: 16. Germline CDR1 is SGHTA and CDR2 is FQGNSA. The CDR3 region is CASSPTTRDRGLRQPQHF. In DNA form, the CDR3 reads TGTGCCAGCAGCCCCACCACCCGGGACAGGGGGTTACGCCAGCCCCAGCATTTT.

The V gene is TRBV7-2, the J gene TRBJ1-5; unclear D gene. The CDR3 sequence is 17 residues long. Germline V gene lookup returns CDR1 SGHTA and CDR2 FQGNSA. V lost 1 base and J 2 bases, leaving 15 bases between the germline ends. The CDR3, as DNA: TGTGCCAGCAGCTTAGTGATAGGGCAGGTTGGCAATCAGCCCCAGCATTTT. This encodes CASSLVIGQVGNQPQHF.